This passage covers 20 T cell receptor beta chains from one sample sequenced in a study of monozygotic twins with inflammatory bowel disease (dated by TCRdb to the late 2010s). Library preparation employed 5' RACE. Sequencing relied on an Illumina HiSeq 2500. TCRdb reprocessed the reads and lists each CDR3 protein sequence as a single entry, with no DNA. This sample's listing comprises 330,000 or so distinct CDR3 sequences. The ten largest account for 2% of the sample. The source material was blood. The source is a human donor with ulcerative colitis or Crohn's disease, or a healthy co-twin of an affected twin (not recorded which).

J is TRBJ2-1 and V is TRBV7-2; TCRdb returns TRBD2, unconfirmable since there is no DNA. CDR1 is SGHTA, CDR2 FQGNSA, per germline. The CDR3 is 16 residues long. CDR3 amino acids: CASSETLAGRYNEQFF. The whole variable domain, filled in from reference TRBV7-2 and TRBJ2-1, reads GAGVSQSPSNKVTEKGKDVELRCDPISGHTALYWYRQSLGQGLEFLIYFQGNSAPDKSGLPSDRFSAERTGGSVSTLTIQRTQQEDSAVYLCASSETLAGRYNEQFFGPGTRLTVL.

The V call is TRBV5-1, the J call TRBJ2-1; TCRdb's assignment of TRBD1 cannot be checked, as there is no DNA. Per the germline V gene, CDR1 is SGHRS and CDR2 is YFSETQ. CDR3 length: 15 residues. The CDR3 loop reads CASSFETGGEYEQFF.

The chain carries TRBV6-5 and TRBJ2-7. Germline CDR1 and CDR2: MNHEY and SVGAGI. The CDR3 consists of 13 residues. The CDR3 reads CASSSHKAYEQYF.

The chain combines TRBV4-3 with TRBJ2-7. Germline CDR1 LGHNA, CDR2 YSLEER. There are 13 residues in the CDR3. CDR3: CASSQDITYEQYF.

The chain employs TRBV12-3 or TRBV12-4 and TRBJ2-7. This CDR3 is 14 amino acids long. CDR3 residues: CASSLDGVTYEQYF.

The chain couples TRBV5-1 to TRBJ1-1; the TCRdb D gene call, TRBD1, has no DNA to confirm it. The germline CDR1 and CDR2 sequences are SGHRS and YFSETQ. CDR3 length: 14 amino acids. CDR3 amino acids: CASRTGQSDTEAFF.

The chain joins TRBV5-1 to TRBJ2-1; TCRdb outputs TRBD2, but without DNA this stays unchecked. The CDR3 is 18 residues long. CDR1 SGHRS and CDR2 YFSETQ come from the germline V gene. The CDR3 is CASSLMGPYSSSYNEQFF.

V gene TRBV7-2 combines with J gene TRBJ1-1. From germline, CDR1 is SGHTA and CDR2 FQGNSA. This CDR3 has 15 residues. The CDR3: CASSLNSGSRTEAFF. Combining the CDR3 with reference TRBV7-2 and TRBJ1-1 gives the whole variable domain GAGVSQSPSNKVTEKGKDVELRCDPISGHTALYWYRQSLGQGLEFLIYFQGNSAPDKSGLPSDRFSAERTGGSVSTLTIQRTQQEDSAVYLCASSLNSGSRTEAFFGQGTRLTVV.

The V call is TRBV5-1, the J call TRBJ1-4. The length of the CDR3 is 14 residues. CDR1 is SGHRS, CDR2 YFSETQ, per germline. CDR3: CASSLAPTNEKLFF. Full variable domain (rest looked up from reference TRBV5-1 and TRBJ1-4): KAGVTQTPRYLIKTRGQQVTLSCSPISGHRSVSWYQQTPGQGLQFLFEYFSETQRNKGNFPGRFSGRQFSNSRSEMNVSTLELGDSALYLCASSLAPTNEKLFFGSGTQLSVL.

The J gene is TRBJ1-2, the V gene TRBV5-1. This CDR3 is built from 16 residues. The germline V gene encodes CDR1 SGHRS and CDR2 YFSETQ. The chain's CDR3 is CASSSSSRASNYGYTF.

The CDR3 is CSAPSGKPNSDEAFF. The chain couples TRBV20-1 to TRBJ1-1. Germline V lookup: CDR1 DFQATT, CDR2 SNEGSKA (reference sequence). The length of the CDR3 is 15 residues.

The chain couples TRBV7-9 to TRBJ2-2; the TRBD2 assignment by TCRdb is unverifiable without DNA. Germline V CDR1 and CDR2: SEHNR, FQNEAQ (reference sequence). This CDR3 is built from 13 residues. CDR3 protein: CAARGTNTGELFF.

This CDR3 reads CASSFGSGPTDTQYF. The V and J genes are TRBV28 and TRBJ2-3; the TCRdb call, TRBD2, lacks DNA for checking. This CDR3 comprises 15 residues. In germline, CDR1 is MDHEN, CDR2 SYDVKM.

V is TRBV5-6 and J is TRBJ1-2. The CDR3 contains 13 residues. CDR1 and CDR2 from the germline V gene are SGHDT and YYEEEE. CDR3 loop: CASSSDSFYGYTF.

The chain uses TRBV11-2 and TRBJ2-1; TCRdb indicates TRBD1, and absent DNA this call remains unverified. The CDR3 extends over 16 amino acids. Germline CDR1 and CDR2: SGHAT and FQNNGV. The CDR3 spells CASSSRTGPRYNEQFF.

The CDR3 is CASSLGPAGGLNEQFF. The chain joins TRBV7-9 to TRBJ2-1; as DNA is missing, the TRBD2 call by TCRdb cannot be tested. From germline, CDR1 is SEHNR and CDR2 FQNEAQ (reference sequence). The CDR3 totals 16 residues.

This chain connects TRBV7-9 to TRBJ2-2; TCRdb returns TRBD2, unconfirmable since there is no DNA. The CDR3 spans 15 residues. The germline CDR1 and CDR2 sequences are SEHNR and FQNEAQ (reference sequence). CDR3 sequence reads: CATRFGGTNTGELFF. Drawing the rest from reference TRBV7-9 and TRBJ2-2, the complete variable domain is DTGVSQNPRHKITKRGQNVTFRCDPISEHNRLYWYRQTLGQGPEFLTYFQNEAQLEKSRLLSDRFSAERPKGSFSTLEIQRTEQGDSAMYLCATRFGGTNTGELFFGEGSRLTVL.

The chain uses TRBV12-3 or TRBV12-4 and TRBJ1-2; TCRdb's D call of TRBD1 is untestable without DNA. The CDR3 runs 13 residues. The CDR3 loop reads CASSLWDGYGYTF.

The J gene is TRBJ2-7, the V gene TRBV29-1; lacking DNA, the TRBD1 call made by TCRdb goes unchecked. CDR1 and CDR2 from the germline V gene are SQVTM and ANQGSEA. This CDR3 has 12 amino acids. The CDR3 is CSVDRGGDEQYF.

CDR3 in amino acids: CASSLDPRGEDEQFF. The chain has TRBV27 and TRBJ2-1; the TRBD1 assignment by TCRdb is unverifiable without DNA. Germline CDR1 is MNHEY and CDR2 is SMNVEV (reference sequence). The length of the CDR3 is 15 residues.